The subject of this entry is one TCR beta chain. This receptor's antigen is unknown. One end of the junction does not line up with germline, which may come from a read error. The cohort consisted of 670 or so healthy bone marrow donors. All cohort members were sampled while nominally healthy, although unrecorded immune exposures were likely present. The donor tested CMV seronegative, placing the donor among the roughly 350 seronegative members of the cohort. A peripheral blood sample was provided by each donor, and peripheral blood mononuclear cells were used for TCR beta sequencing. Genomic DNA was extracted from the blood cell samples with the Qiagen DNeasy Blood Extraction Kit. The sample is drawn from a study of cytomegalovirus exposure and HLA in healthy donors (dated by TCRdb to about 2017). In the study overall: In an earlier analysis of some 550 of the donors, 250 to 300 Gb of sequence data and 90 million to 130 million unique TCR beta sequences from 180 million or so T cells were reported. The study aimed to test whether cataloging public T cell receptors could reveal signatures of past pathogen exposure. High-throughput TCR immunosequencing, statistical association of individual TCRs with disease status, and machine learning were combined to predict cytomegalovirus infection status. Among the roughly 390 genotyped donors, more than 70% belonged to the genetic ancestry cluster associated with self-reported Caucasian donors. The number of donors typed differed by locus, with roughly 620-630 for A, B, C, DRB1 and DQB1, around 500 for DQA1, 600 to 610 for DPA1, and under 490 for DPB1. An earlier analysis of some 500 of the donors used high-throughput TCR beta sequencing to judge whether each TCR beta V gene segment behaved as functional or pseudogenic. Approximately 300 gigabases of sequencing data and around 80 million unique TCR sequences made up an early release that covered 500 to 650 HLA-typed donors. HLA typing covered class I and class II loci at four-digit resolution. Rather than using new phenotypic data, the later analysis identified candidate immune exposures from TCR beta sequences and from how often those sequences occurred across donors. The study profiled the T cell repertoires of hundreds of subjects by immunosequencing and related them to cytomegalovirus serostatus. Donor age, sex, ethnicity and CMV serostatus were collected together with the repertoire data. Along with the roughly 710-subject first cohort, a separate validation cohort of more than 90 different subjects was used. About five DR-DQ haplotypes were treated as single units for association and clustering because of strong linkage in the cohort. A later genetic analysis used genome-wide SNP genotypes for 398 of the 666 donors, treating that subset as a discovery cohort. Across some 400 genotyped donors of the cohort, an average of 235,054 unique TCR beta nucleotide sequences per donor were sequenced, and around 20% of those sequences were non-productive. A later analysis re-analyzed previously published TCR beta repertoires from approximately 670 donors and added high-resolution HLA genotyping to study TCR occurrence patterns. Every repertoire in the discovery cohort had been generated on one and the same sequencing platform. Summary of the overall study and its limitations: Some IMGT-functional V segments, including TRBV6-2 and TRBV6-3, could not be told apart with the 87-base-pair reads, so those segments were excluded. In a later analysis, about 17,000 TCR beta sequences were associated with specific HLA alleles at a false discovery rate of 0.05. Broadly in line with IMGT annotations, most TCR beta V segments showed up in productive rearrangements about 90% or about 30% of the time in an earlier analysis of around 600 of the donors. A few of the identified cytomegalovirus-associated TCR beta chains were confirmed in vitro to be specific for cytomegalovirus antigens. CMV serostatus was the only immune exposure information available for the cohort. In a later analysis, TCR association rates were found to vary across HLA loci, with the most associated TCRs seen for DRB1 alleles and the fewest for HLA-C alleles. Strong co-occurrence of HLA alleles, especially DR and DQ, made assigning TCR associations to individual alleles difficult. The authors suggested that the approach could potentially be generalized to other disease states and immunological phenotypes. A further reported finding was that TCR beta sequences accurately predicted the HLA-A and HLA-B alleles for most subjects in the first cohort. Roughly uniform sequencing depth across donors was assumed in presence/absence analyses, although this assumption may not hold. While some public TCRs were present in many individuals, most TCR sequences turned up only very rarely across donors. In a later analysis, HLA-associated TCR beta chains showed more clonal expansion and lower generation probabilities than non-associated chains that were equally common. In a later genetic analysis, fewer N-insertions in productive TCRs were reported among donors in an Asian-associated ancestry cluster than the approximately 670-donor mean. V-gene and J-gene trimming of TCR beta chains was associated with a missense DCLRE1C variant in a later genetic analysis, and the association was replicated in an independent cohort. Correlated functional status among segregating V segments might be attributable to linkage disequilibrium, but an unknown experimental factor could not be ruled out. According to a later analysis, most CMV-associated TCR beta chains appeared to be HLA-restricted, and the HLA associations seemed to be driven largely by CMV exposure. In both the original and validation cohorts, the classifier was reported to diagnose cytomegalovirus status with high specificity and sensitivity. Because counts were too low, about 15 rarely observed V segments, including chromosome 9 orphons, were left out of the earlier analysis of approximately 580 of the donors. Because HLA typing was missing for some donors at each locus, association tests included only the typed subset. In this cohort, only TCR beta chains were sequenced, and detectable features were limited by the absence of alpha or paired-chain data. According to a later analysis, parvovirus B19, influenza, CMV and Epstein-Barr virus appeared linked to several top co-occurrence clusters. A cluster of highly shared sequence variants was judged likely to be a technical artifact of the sequencing pipeline. The study gave a list of 150 to 200 TCR beta chains associated with cytomegalovirus.

Library creation used the immunoSEQ multiplex PCR assay. For the multiplex PCR, a mixture combining 60 forward primers for TCR Vbeta segments and 13 reverse primers for TCR Jbeta segments was used. The CDR3 region of rearranged TCR beta genes was amplified from genomic DNA with a multiplex PCR assay. The Illumina HiSeq System was used to sequence the amplified TCR beta libraries as 87-base-pair reads. Processing in the source paper ran as follows. Across the 670 or so repertoires, a later analysis counted around 80 million unique TCR beta chains, 8.5 million to 12 million of which were shared by at least two donors. Raw reads were error-corrected and collapsed into unique sequences by a nearest-neighbor algorithm in which closely related sequences were merged to remove PCR and sequencing errors. CDR3 sequences were aligned to IMGT reference sequences to assign V, D and J gene segments. For a sequence to be retained, at least a six-nucleotide match to both a V gene segment and a J gene segment was required. A rearrangement counted as productive if the CDR3 had no stop codons and remained in frame with V and J, and every other rearrangement counted as non-productive. Following IMGT convention, CDR3 was defined as the stretch from the second conserved V-encoded cysteine up to the conserved J-encoded phenylalanine. Sequences without an unambiguous match to a single V gene segment were excluded from the earlier analysis of several hundred of the donors. An earlier analysis of roughly 590 of the donors called V segments functional above 56.7% productive rearrangements and segregating when the between-donor standard deviation exceeded 5%. To diagnose cytomegalovirus status from the catalog of TCR beta chain sequences, a statistical classification framework was built. In a later analysis, V and J genes were assigned by comparing TCR nucleotide sequences against IMGT/GENE-DB human TR gene sequences. In a later analysis, CDR3 sequences and most-parsimonious VDJ recombination scenarios were assigned using the TCRdist pipeline. In a later analysis, each TCR beta chain was defined by its CDR3 amino acid sequence together with its V-gene family, and reads without a unique V-gene family were excluded. To address suspected cross-contamination and a sequencing artifact, a later analysis removed a few hundred highly shared, low-generation-probability nucleotide sequences. A later analysis calculated a clonal expansion index for each public chain from normalized within-repertoire ranks of inferred template counts. In a later analysis, generation probabilities were computed with a VDJ recombination model fitted to out-of-frame rearrangements, and the resulting probabilities were checked against IGoR. Hypergeometric tests were used in a later analysis to score TCR-TCR, TCR-HLA and TCR-CMV co-occurrence, with a repertoire-size bias correction applied to the TCR pairs. To estimate false discovery rates, a later analysis permuted the HLA or CMV assignments 20 times. In a later analysis, co-occurring TCRs were grouped using DBSCAN, with TCRdist sequence similarity added in when clustering inside HLA-allele-positive subsets. Co-occurrence clustering excluded repertoires with fewer than 30,000 or more than 120,000 public chains, plus five with anomalous nucleotide sharing. This immuneACCESS table, as held by TCRdb, lists in-frame sequences with V and J called but not all clones. Of the missing ones, under half trace to an unresolved V gene in checked studies; the others have no known cause. V and J calls and clone size are copied from that table; D and trimming were computed from the DNA. A total of about 150,000 clones appear in this sample, 60% to 85% of them only once. Less than 2% of the sample rests with the top ten.

There are 15 amino acids in the CDR3, from cysteine to phenylalanine inclusive. Only the CDR3 portion is preserved as DNA: 45 bases, with reading frame beginning at the first base. CDR1 and CDR2 are drawn from the germline V gene (reference sequence): SEHNR, FQNEAQ. Material: PBMCs. The TCR originated in a man in his forties or fifties in good health and CMV-seronegative. Rearrangement joined TRBV7-9 to TRBJ1-5; a weak D assignment points to TRBD1 (5 bases agree). Read as DNA, the sequence is TGTTCCAGCAGCTTAATTGGGGGGGTAGGGCAGCCCCAGCATTTT. The encoded protein is CSSSLIGGVGQPQHF.